A selection of T cell receptor beta chains follows, all from one sample in a study of blood T cell repertoires in COVID-19. Assay used: immunoSEQ multiplex PCR; TCRdb lists only in-frame clones, some missing. The sample carries 450,000 or so clones, 70% to 90% recorded once. What was sequenced was peripheral blood. The origin of the receptors is a man between 18 and 35 years old with COVID-19, enrolled during active disease. The CDR3 runs from the conserved cysteine through the conserved F or W. D genes are given only for firm matches. Only some rows state a clone size, as once, few, many or a class for expanded clones.

D gene	V gene	clone size	J gene	CDR3 protein	CDR3 DNA
.	TRBV27	.	TRBJ1-1	CASSLRQRGSLNTEAFF	TGTGCCAGCAGTTTACGGCAGCGAGGAAGCCTGAACACTGAAGCTTTCTTT
.	TRBV19	once	TRBJ1-5	CASTTRVEQPQHF	TGTGCCAGTACCACCCGGGTAGAGCAGCCCCAGCATTTT
TRBD1	TRBV19	few	TRBJ1-2	CASSVRDRRLNGYTF	TGTGCCAGTAGTGTCCGGGACAGGAGATTAAATGGCTACACCTTC
.	TRBV12-5	.	TRBJ2-2	CASGPPWAGTGELFF	TGTGCTAGTGGTCCCCCTTGGGCGGGGACCGGGGAGCTGTTTTTT
TRBD2	TRBV7-8	.	TRBJ2-3	CASSLVSAGGLDTQYF	TGTGCCAGCAGCTTAGTGTCGGCGGGGGGGCTAGATACGCAGTATTTT
.	TRBV7-8	.	TRBJ2-1	CASSLEVLLPEQFF	TGTGCCAGCAGCTTAGAAGTACTCCTGCCTGAGCAGTTCTTC
TRBD2	TRBV7-9	.	TRBJ2-1	CASSYGLAGGERDEQFF	TGTGCCAGCAGCTACGGACTAGCGGGAGGGGAAAGGGATGAGCAGTTCTTC
.	TRBV11-2	.	TRBJ2-3	CASSTETGRDTQYF	TGTGCCAGCAGCACCGAGACAGGGAGGGATACGCAGTATTTT
TRBD2	TRBV24-1	.	TRBJ2-3	CATSDSSGRADTQYF	TGTGCCACCAGTGATTCTAGCGGGAGGGCAGATACGCAGTATTTT
.	TRBV9	.	TRBJ1-2	CASSVGAGFYGYTF	TGTGCCAGCAGCGTGGGGGCAGGGTTCTATGGCTACACCTTC
.	TRBV30	.	TRBJ1-6	CAWSVLRGKVSPLHF	TGTGCCTGGAGTGTACTGAGAGGGAAGGTTTCACCCCTCCACTTT
.	TRBV21-1	.	TRBJ1-2	CASSAPVGTRDGYTF	TGTGCCAGCAGCGCTCCGGTCGGGACTAGGGATGGCTACACCTTC
TRBD1	TRBV5-4	once	TRBJ2-5	CASSLKTTGGSQETQYF	TGTGCCAGCAGCTTGAAAACTACAGGGGGATCCCAAGAGACCCAGTACTTC
TRBD2	TRBV7-2	.	TRBJ2-1	CASSVSGTSAYNEQFF	TGTGCCAGCAGCGTATCCGGGACTAGCGCCTACAATGAGCAGTTCTTC
TRBD2	TRBV7-9	.	TRBJ2-7	CASSPWTSGRAYEQYF	TGTGCCAGCAGCCCGTGGACTAGCGGGCGGGCCTACGAGCAGTACTTC
.	TRBV24-1	.	TRBJ2-1	CATLDSYNEQFF	TGTGCCACCCTAGACAGCTATAATGAGCAGTTCTTC
TRBD1	TRBV29-1	.	TRBJ2-3	CSVIDRGTDTQYF	TGCAGCGTCATCGACAGGGGCACAGATACGCAGTATTTT
.	TRBV19	.	TRBJ1-2	CASSIDFIPGGIYGYTF	TGTGCCAGTAGTATAGATTTTATCCCGGGAGGCATCTATGGCTACACCTTC
.	TRBV19	.	TRBJ1-6	CASSIGGGARNSPLHF	TGTGCCAGTAGTATAGGAGGGGGGGCGAGGAATTCACCCCTCCACTTT
.	TRBV2	.	TRBJ2-5	CASSYSGVRVETQYF	TGTGCCAGCAGTTATTCAGGGGTCAGAGTGGAGACCCAGTACTTC
TRBD2	TRBV5-4	.	TRBJ2-4	CASSSDLAGVAKNIQYF	TGTGCCAGCAGCTCCGATCTAGCGGGAGTGGCCAAAAACATTCAGTACTTC
.	TRBV6-1	.	TRBJ1-5	CASSELSPGGNQPQHF	TGTGCCAGCAGTGAGCTGAGCCCGGGGGGCAATCAGCCCCAGCATTTT
TRBD1	TRBV7-2	.	TRBJ2-7	CASSPRQGASYEQYF	TGTGCCAGCAGCCCCCGACAGGGGGCCTCCTACGAGCAGTACTTC
TRBD1	TRBV29-1	.	TRBJ2-5	CSVGQGAIGETQYF	TGCAGCGTCGGACAGGGGGCGATTGGGGAGACCCAGTACTTC
.	TRBV27	.	TRBJ1-6	CASSLRENHFLSPLHF	TGTGCCAGCAGTTTACGCGAGAATCACTTCCTTTCACCCCTCCACTTT
TRBD2	TRBV6-7	.	TRBJ2-3	CASSTGTSGRVTQYF	TGTGCCAGCAGCACGGGGACTAGCGGGAGAGTTACGCAGTATTTT
TRBD1	TRBV2	.	TRBJ2-2	CASSEAMGQFTGELFF	TGTGCCAGCAGTGAAGCGATGGGACAGTTCACCGGGGAGCTGTTTTTT